These 28 T cell receptor beta chains share one sample of origin, sequenced in a study of T cells in Graves' hyperthyroidism and ophthalmopathy. What was amplified from RNA transcripts were TCR beta CDR3 regions. The HTBI primer set drove a first-round RT-PCR of the TCR CDR3. TCRdb redid the calling of the multiplex PCR reads with MiXCR, one entry per CDR3 protein. The profile shows some 500,000 distinct CDR3 sequences, roughly 24% of them singletons. The sample was blood. The receptors were gathered from a woman aged 25 to 39 with Graves' ophthalmopathy.

CDR3 protein: CASSPGGIGDTEAFF. The CDR3 coding sequence is TGCGCCAGCAGCCCCGGAGGGATCGGGGATACTGAAGCTTTCTTT. J is TRBJ1-1 and V is TRBV5-1; D is undetermined. Germline V gives CDR1 SGHRS, CDR2 YFSETQ. The CDR3 covers 15 residues. V was trimmed by 4 bases and J by 5 bases, leaving 18 bases between them. The entire variable domain, with the rest obtained from reference TRBV5-1 and TRBJ1-1, is as follows: KAGVTQTPRYLIKTRGQQVTLSCSPISGHRSVSWYQQTPGQGLQFLFEYFSETQRNKGNFPGRFSGRQFSNSRSEMNVSTLELGDSALYLCASSPGGIGDTEAFFGQGTRLTVV.

This clonotype was observed at least ten times. The V call is TRBV10-1, the J call TRBJ2-2, with D possibly being TRBD2 (5 bases). V was cut by 3 bases and J by 2 bases, with 10 bases left in between. The length of the CDR3 is 15 residues. The germline V gene encodes CDR1 WNHNN and CDR2 SYGVQD (reference sequence). DNA for the CDR3: TGCGCCAGCAGTGATGGGAGCGATAACACCGGGGAGCTGTTTTTT. Translating it yields CASSDGSDNTGELFF.

This clonotype was counted many times. The chain combines TRBV10-3 with TRBJ2-2; 7 bases are a match to TRBD2. This CDR3 spans 14 amino acids. V lost 11 bases to trimming and J lost 3 bases; unmatched junction nucleotides: 9. CDR1 is ENHRY and CDR2 is SYGVKD in the germline V gene. CDR3 sequence reads: CASGRGEDTGELFF. The CDR3 bases are TGTGCCTCCGGACGGGGGGAAGACACCGGGGAGCTGTTTTTT.

Here the CDR3 reads CASSPNRGREGFF. The CDR3 nucleotides read TGTGCCAGCAGCCCCAACAGGGGGCGCGAGGGGTTCTTT. J is TRBJ1-1 and V is TRBV7-2; 9 nucleotides match TRBD1. The germline V gene encodes CDR1 SGHTA and CDR2 FQGNSA. The CDR3 runs 13 residues. After removal of 5 bases from V and 14 bases from J, the junction contained 12 bases not matched to a gene.

This clonotype has a handful of counts. The CDR3 does not end in the conserved phenylalanine or tryptophan, so this is likely a read error. J is TRBJ2-7 and V is TRBV7-9, with TRBD2 matching 10 bases. The germline V gene has CDR1 SEHNR and CDR2 FQNEAQ (reference sequence). The CDR3 totals 14 residues. The V gene end was trimmed by 3 bases and the J gene end by 5 bases; junction bases not matched to a gene: 4. This CDR3 reads CASSLELAGHEQYS. The CDR3 DNA follows: TGTGCCAGCAGCTTGGAACTAGCGGGGCACGAGCAGTACTCC.

The chain employs TRBV12-3 or TRBV12-4 and TRBJ1-1; 9 bases align to TRBD1. V shed 8 bases, J shed 5 bases, and the junction held 9 bases outside the gene matches. The CDR3 loop spans 14 amino acids. The CDR3 DNA is TGTGCCAGCGCTTACAGGGGGCCGGGGACTGAAGCTTTCTTT. Translating it yields CASAYRGPGTEAFF.

This clonotype was seen many times. The chain employs TRBV6-1 and TRBJ2-4; D possibly matches TRBD1 or TRBD2 (5 bases each). Germline CDR1 and CDR2: MNHNS and SASEGT. The V and J ends lost 3 bases and 6 bases respectively, with 12 bases between them. The CDR3 has 14 amino acids. The CDR3 spells CASSDATGGNIQYF. As DNA, the CDR3 is TGTGCCAGCAGTGACGCTACAGGAGGAAACATTCAGTACTTC.

There are many counts of this clonotype. The chain joins TRBV28 to TRBJ1-5, with D tentatively TRBD1 (5 bases). Trimming pared 1 base from V and 5 bases from J, leaving 15 bases between. The CDR3 has 16 residues. Germline V lookup: CDR1 MDHEN, CDR2 SYDVKM. The CDR3 here is CASSLSGTAPYQPQHF. CDR3 DNA: TGTGCCAGCAGTTTATCAGGGACGGCCCCTTATCAGCCCCAGCATTTT.

The rearrangement links TRBV7-9 to TRBJ2-7; unclear D gene. CDR1 and CDR2 (germline): SEHNR, FQNEAQ (reference sequence). This CDR3 has 13 amino acids. Trimming removed 7 bases from V and 13 bases from J, with 23 bases in between. This CDR3 is CASTRDSRNNPYF. The CDR3 DNA is TGTGCCAGCACCCGAGACTCCCGGAACAACCCTTACTTC.

This clonotype was recorded at least ten times. The J gene is TRBJ1-5, the V gene TRBV5-1, with 11 bases matching TRBD1. The CDR3 length is 15 residues. Unmatched junction bases numbered 6, after V lost 4 bases and J lost 6 bases. The germline V gene has CDR1 SGHRS and CDR2 YFSETQ. Here the CDR3 reads CASSLGQGEGQPQHF. The CDR3 region has the DNA TGCGCCAGCAGCCTGGGACAGGGGGAAGGTCAGCCCCAGCATTTT.

This clonotype was observed many times. The chain has TRBV2 and TRBJ1-3; D ambiguous. The CDR3 runs 15 residues. Per germline, CDR1 SNHLY and CDR2 FYNNEI. With 5 bases removed from V and 0 bases from J, the gap between germline ends came to 11 bases. CDR3 in DNA: TGTGCCAGCAGTCAAACAACGGGCTCTGGAAACACCATATATTTT. Translated: CASSQTTGSGNTIYF.

In its sample, this clonotype was seen many times. The genes are TRBV6-5 and TRBJ2-5; 8 positions agree with TRBD2. Germline CDR1 reads MNHEY; CDR2 reads SVGAGI. This CDR3 contains 15 residues. With V trimmed by 6 bases and J by 0 bases, 6 bases remained unmatched. CDR3 bases: TGTGCCAGCAGCTACGTAGCGGGGTACCAAGAGACCCAGTACTTC. Translated, it gives CASSYVAGYQETQYF.

This clonotype was seen ten or more times. The chain combines TRBV27 with TRBJ2-7; 11 nucleotides line up with TRBD2. CDR3 size: 13 residues. Trimming at V came to 5 bases and at J to 6 bases, leaving 3 bases not matched to a gene. The germline V gene has CDR1 MNHEY and CDR2 SMNVEV (reference sequence). CDR3 sequence reads: CASSLGTSGEQYF. In DNA form, the CDR3 reads TGTGCCAGCAGTCTAGGGACTAGCGGCGAGCAGTACTTC.

This rearrangement joins TRBV9 to TRBJ2-5; the D is unclear. The CDR3 covers 15 residues. V was cut by 0 bases and J by 1 base, with 10 bases left in between. Per the germline V gene, CDR1 is SGDLS and CDR2 is YYNGEE. The CDR3 region has the DNA TGTGCCAGCAGCGTAGAGCCCCAACCCCAAGAGACCCAGTACTTC. Its translation: CASSVEPQPQETQYF.

Concerning this clonotype itself: Relative to the germline gene, one junction end is altered; a read error may explain this. V and J are TRBV4-1 and TRBJ1-5; 7 bases map to TRBD1. This CDR3 region has 17 residues. Germline V gene lookup returns CDR1 MGHRA and CDR2 YSYEKL. This chain's CDR3 is CASSQLGTDYLNQPKHF. CDR3 nucleotides: TGCGCCAGCAGCCAACTCGGGACAGACTACCTCAATCAGCCCAAGCATTTT.

This sequence joins TRBV6-1 and TRBJ1-1; TRBD1 aligns across 8 bases. The CDR3 contains 14 residues. Germline-derived CDR1 and CDR2 are MNHNS and SASEGT. Trimming removed 7 bases from V and 2 bases from J; junction bases left unmatched: 6. The CDR3 sequence is CASIRDRKNTEAFF. The CDR3 nucleotides are TGTGCCAGCATAAGGGACAGGAAAAACACTGAAGCTTTCTTT.

In its sample, this clonotype was seen many times. The chain recombines TRBV6-5 with TRBJ1-1; TRBD1 matches 10 bases. The CDR3 loop spans 14 amino acids. Germline CDR1 and CDR2: MNHEY and SVGAGI. V lost 4 bases, J lost 6 bases, and 5 bases stayed unmatched. Here the CDR3 DNA reads TGTGCCAGCAGTTGGGGACAGGGGTACGCTGAAGCTTTCTTT. Translating gives CASSWGQGYAEAFF.

This chain connects TRBV29-1 to TRBJ2-7; D uncertain. CDR3 length: 12 amino acids. Germline assignment: CDR1 SQVTM and CDR2 ANQGSEA. V was cut by 1 base and J by 4 bases, with 8 bases left in between. The CDR3: CSVEVRDYEQYF. CDR3 sequence (DNA): TGCAGCGTTGAAGTTAGGGATTACGAGCAGTACTTC.

This sequence joins TRBV19 and TRBJ1-5; 8 bases align to TRBD1. Germline assignment: CDR1 LNHDA and CDR2 SQIVND (reference sequence). CDR3 length: 14 amino acids. V gave up 5 bases and J gave up 8 bases; unmatched junction bases: 8. The CDR3 DNA reads as TGTGCCAGTAGTTCCCGACAGGGGAAGGAGCCCCAGCATTTT. Translated: CASSSRQGKEPQHF.

In its sample, this clonotype was seen a few times. The chain is built from TRBV6-5 and TRBJ1-5; 9 positions agree with TRBD1. V lost 4 bases and J lost 4; bases outside the gene matches: 5. This CDR3 is built from 15 residues. Germline lookup yields CDR1 MNHEY and CDR2 SVGAGI. The CDR3 bases are TGTGCCAGCAGTTCCGGGACAGGGACTAATCAGCCCCAGCATTTT. Translating gives CASSSGTGTNQPQHF.

V gene TRBV27 combines with J gene TRBJ2-2; tentatively, D is TRBD1 or TRBD2 (6 bases each). The germline CDR1 and CDR2 sequences are MNHEY and SMNVEV (reference sequence). The CDR3 has 15 residues. V dropped 4 bases and J dropped 5 bases, with 14 bases sitting between them. CDR3 in amino acids: CASSWGASVTGELFF. In DNA, the CDR3 is TGTGCCAGCAGTTGGGGGGCTAGCGTAACCGGGGAGCTGTTTTTT.

This clonotype has a count of ten or more. The rearrangement uses TRBV7-8 and TRBJ1-2; the D gene is possibly TRBD1 (5 bases). The CDR3 is made up of 14 amino acids. V gave up 2 bases and J gave up 8 bases, with 15 bases separating them. The germline V gene has CDR1 SGHVS and CDR2 FQNEAQ. CDR3 sequence: CASSLIGAGKGYTF. CDR3 nucleotides: TGTGCCAGCAGCTTAATCGGGGCAGGGAAGGGCTACACCTTC.

This sequence joins TRBV3-1 and TRBJ2-5; 7 nucleotides line up with TRBD2. CDR1 and CDR2 (germline): LGHDT, YNNKEL (reference sequence). With V trimmed by 6 bases and J by 2 bases, 3 bases remained unmatched. The CDR3 totals 13 residues. The CDR3: CASRQGLQETQYF. In DNA, the CDR3 is TGTGCCAGCAGGCAGGGACTACAAGAGACCCAGTACTTC.

This clonotype was detected many times. The J gene is TRBJ2-7, the V gene TRBV27; weak D call: TRBD2 (6 bases). The CDR3 has 16 residues. Germline V gives CDR1 MNHEY, CDR2 SMNVEV (reference sequence). Deletions cut 0 bases from V and 2 bases from J, with 14 bases between. The CDR3 coding sequence is TGTGCCAGCAGTTTATCGCTAGGCGGGGTGGCCTACGAGCAGTACTTC. It encodes CASSLSLGGVAYEQYF.

This clonotype came up many times. The rearrangement links TRBV4-3 to TRBJ1-3; D possibly corresponds to TRBD1 (5 bases). Germline CDR1 and CDR2: LGHNA and YSLEER. CDR3 length: 14 residues. V was shortened by 2 bases and J by 2 bases, with 7 bases between the two germline ends. CDR3 region: CASSQQGPGNTIYF. The CDR3 coding sequence is TGCGCCAGCAGCCAACAGGGACCTGGAAACACCATATATTTT.

The V and J genes are TRBV13 and TRBJ2-5; 9 bases match TRBD2. Germline values: CDR1 PRHDT, CDR2 FYEKMQ (reference sequence). V lost 1 base to trimming and J lost 6 bases; unmatched junction nucleotides: 6. The CDR3 is 15 residues long. The CDR3 sequence is CASSLVRGGSKTQYF. As DNA, the CDR3 is TGTGCCAGCAGCTTAGTGCGGGGGGGCTCGAAGACCCAGTACTTC.

The rearrangement links TRBV27 to TRBJ1-6; D might be TRBD1 (5 bases). Trimming cost V 4 bases and J 11 bases, with 15 bases left between them. CDR1 is MNHEY and CDR2 is SMNVEV in the germline V gene (reference sequence). CDR3 length equals 14 residues. The CDR3 here is CASSWDGVRAPLHF. The CDR3 DNA follows: TGTGCCAGCAGTTGGGACGGAGTGAGGGCACCCCTCCACTTT.

The chain uses TRBV2 and TRBJ2-7, with D possibly matching TRBD2 (5 bases). V shed 1 base and J shed 0 bases, with 22 bases lying between them. CDR3 size: 19 residues. From germline, CDR1 is SNHLY and CDR2 FYNNEI. The CDR3, as DNA: TGTGCCAGCAGTGAAGTTCAGGCAATGGACTGGATACCCTCCTACGAGCAGTACTTC. As protein: CASSEVQAMDWIPSYEQYF.